These 16 T cell receptor beta chains were sequenced from one sample in a study of cytomegalovirus exposure and HLA in healthy donors. It was with 60 Vbeta and 13 Jbeta primers that the PCR ran. Using immunoSEQ multiplex PCR, the repertoire was profiled, and TCRdb retains in-frame clones only, with some absent. The sample has around 130,000 clones, approximately 82% seen once. Sequencing was carried out using PBMCs. These receptors were taken from a boy aged 2 to 10 in good health and CMV-seronegative.

The chain recombines TRBV6-5 with TRBJ1-1; possibly TRBD1 for D (6 bases). V dropped 6 bases and J dropped 2 bases, with 16 bases sitting between them. Germline CDR1 and CDR2: MNHEY and SVGAGI. CDR3 length: 15 residues. The chain's CDR3 is CASRRGATANTEAFF. The CDR3 nucleotides are TGTGCCAGCAGGCGGGGGGCCACGGCTAACACTGAAGCTTTCTTT.

V and J are TRBV9 and TRBJ2-1; TRBD2 is a possible D gene (6 bases). Trimming stripped 0 bases from V and 9 bases from J, with 16 bases between. CDR1 SGDLS and CDR2 YYNGEE come from the germline V gene. The CDR3 spans 15 residues. CDR3 nucleotides: TGTGCCAGCAGCGTAGTGGTGGGAGGTCCGGCTGAGCAGTTCTTC. Amino acid sequence: CASSVVVGGPAEQFF.

The CDR3: CASSVVAGLGVAGEQFF. The CDR3 DNA is TGTGCCAGCAGCGTAGTTGCCGGACTCGGGGTCGCCGGTGAGCAGTTCTTC. The genes are TRBV9 and TRBJ2-1, with D maybe TRBD2 (5 bases). V was pared by 0 bases and J by 9 bases, with 22 bases between. From germline, CDR1 is SGDLS and CDR2 YYNGEE. The CDR3 spans 17 residues.

This clone occurred once. The V and J genes are TRBV29-1 and TRBJ2-1; weak D call: TRBD2 (6 bases). The CDR3 is 10 amino acids. The germline CDR1 and CDR2 sequences are SQVTM and ANQGSEA. Trimming took 3 bases from V and 9 from J, leaving 6 bases between them. The DNA of the CDR3 is TGCAGCGTTGAGCGGGGTGAGCAGTTCTTC. It encodes CSVERGEQFF.

The V gene is TRBV28, the J gene TRBJ2-1, with D maybe TRBD2 (6 bases). V was cut by 2 bases and J by 2 bases, with 10 bases left in between. Germline V gene lookup returns CDR1 MDHEN and CDR2 SYDVKM. The CDR3 spans 15 residues. The CDR3 nucleotides read TGTGCCAGCAGTTTACCCTGGGAGGCCTACAATGAGCAGTTCTTC. Its protein product is CASSLPWEAYNEQFF.

The V call is TRBV4-1, the J call TRBJ2-2, with 9 bases lining up with TRBD1. V was clipped by 1 base and J by 2 bases; unmatched bases: 8. The CDR3 sequence is 18 residues long. Germline V gene lookup returns CDR1 MGHRA and CDR2 YSYEKL. CDR3 in DNA: TGCGCCAGCAGCCAAGTCCGGGACAGGGATGGTAACACCGGGGAGCTGTTTTTT. It encodes CASSQVRDRDGNTGELFF.

The chain recombines TRBV11-2 with TRBJ1-6; 9 bases map to TRBD1. CDR1 and CDR2 (germline): SGHAT, FQNNGV. After removal of 2 bases from V and 10 bases from J, the junction contained 9 bases not matched to a gene. The CDR3 runs 16 residues. This CDR3 reads CASSLSGTGLNSPLHF. DNA of the CDR3: TGTGCCAGCAGCTTATCCGGGACAGGGTTAAACTCACCCCTCCACTTT.

The chain is built from TRBV30 and TRBJ2-1; D is possibly TRBD2 (6 bases). CDR1 and CDR2 (germline): GTSNPN, SVGIG (reference sequence). V was trimmed by 8 bases and J by 3 bases, leaving 20 bases between them. CDR3 length: 15 residues. The CDR3 DNA reads TGTGCCCTGGAAAAGTCGGGACTCAGCTACAATGAGCAGTTCTTC. Translating gives CALEKSGLSYNEQFF.

The chain couples TRBV2 to TRBJ2-7; TRBD1 might be the D (6 bases). CDR1 SNHLY and CDR2 FYNNEI come from the germline V gene. V was pared by 4 bases and J by 3 bases, with 7 bases between. This CDR3 has 12 amino acids. The DNA for the CDR3 is TGTGCCAGCAGTGGGGGGCTCTACGAGCAGTACGTC. As protein: CASSGGLYEQYV.

The genes are TRBV4-2 and TRBJ2-7; D uncertain. Germline V lookup: CDR1 LGHNA, CDR2 YNFKEQ. The CDR3 is 14 residues long. V shed 4 bases and J shed 4 bases, with 14 bases lying between them. CDR3 region: CASSPSASPYEQYV. DNA for the CDR3: TGTGCCAGCAGCCCAAGCGCTTCCCCATACGAGCAGTACGTC.

V is TRBV2 and J is TRBJ1-2; 7 nucleotides line up with TRBD1. CDR1 is SNHLY, CDR2 FYNNEI, per germline. With 8 bases clipped from V and 6 bases from J, the junction kept 18 bases outside the gene matches. The CDR3 is made up of 16 amino acids. The CDR3 region has the DNA TGTGCCAGCCCGGCGGGAAACGACAGGGTTCGTGATGGCTACACCTTC. Its translation is CASPAGNDRVRDGYTF. Filled out from reference TRBV2 and TRBJ1-2, the complete variable domain reads EPEVTQTPSHQVTQMGQEVILRCVPISNHLYFYWYRQILGQKVEFLVSFYNNEISEKSEIFDDQFSVERPDGSNFTLKIRSTKLEDSAMYFCASPAGNDRVRDGYTFGSGTRLTVV.

The gene calls are TRBV6-1 and TRBJ1-1; D is undetermined. CDR3 length: 14 amino acids. V lost 4 bases and J 0 bases, leaving 9 bases between the germline ends. In germline, CDR1 is MNHNS, CDR2 SASEGT. For the CDR3, the DNA is TGTGCCAGCAGTGCACACGCAATGAACACTGAAGCTTTCTTT. This sequence encodes CASSAHAMNTEAFF.

The gene calls are TRBV5-4 and TRBJ2-7; 8 bases map to TRBD1. The CDR3 length is 14 residues. Trimming took 1 base from V and 7 from J; bases not matched to a gene: 7. Germline V gene data show CDR1 as SGHNT and CDR2 as YYREEE (reference sequence). For the CDR3, the DNA is TGTGCCAGCAGCTTGATATTCGGGACAGGAGAGCAGTACTTC. Protein product: CASSLIFGTGEQYF.

The chain combines TRBV19 with TRBJ1-5; possibly TRBD1 for D (6 bases). In germline, CDR1 is LNHDA, CDR2 SQIVND (reference sequence). Trimming left V 5 bases short and J 5 bases short, with 22 bases between. This CDR3 has 17 residues. The CDR3 region has the DNA TGTGCCAGTAGTTCCCGGGGGGCCTCCGGGGGATATCAGCCCCAGCATTTT. Its protein is CASSSRGASGGYQPQHF.

The chain combines TRBV19 with TRBJ1-5, with TRBD1 matching 8 bases. Unmatched junction bases numbered 4, after V lost 5 bases and J lost 1 base. CDR1 is LNHDA and CDR2 is SQIVND in the germline V gene (reference sequence). The length of the CDR3 is 15 residues. CDR3 bases: TGTGCCAGTAGTCCCGACAGGGGAAGCAATCAGCCCCAGCATTTT. Amino acids: CASSPDRGSNQPQHF.

This chain uses TRBV1 with TRBJ2-5; the D call of TRBD2 is as the table states it, not checked on the DNA. TRBV1 is reported as a pseudogene. The CDR3 sequence is 15 residues long. Written as DNA, the CDR3 is TGCACCAGCAGCCAAGCCCCTAGCGGCCTCTACGAGCAATACTTC. Protein: CTSSQAPSGLYEQYF.